Each of the 30 T cell receptor beta chains below was sequenced from the same sample in a study of a mutant IDH1 vaccine in newly diagnosed glioma. As to time point: week 11, during vaccination. Vaccination comprised doses that each held 300 ug of mutant IDH1 20-mer peptide, plus topical imiquimod. Antigen specificity for these receptors is unknown. TCRdb keeps only in-frame clones here, not all; method: immunoSEQ multiplex PCR. This table holds 60,000 to 75,000 clones, roughly 80% found once. The sequences come from PBMCs, collected from a glioma patient whose treatment included an IDH1 peptide vaccine. All receptors derive from a man aged 30 to 39 with glioma.

This clone was seen a handful of times. V is TRBV28 and J is TRBJ2-5; D is ambiguous. There are 11 residues in the CDR3. The V and J ends lost 6 bases and 5 bases respectively, with 7 bases between them. The germline gives CDR1 MDHEN, CDR2 SYDVKM. The CDR3 DNA sequence: TGTGCCAGCAGCGCAACGGAGACCCAGTACTTC. Protein product: CASSATETQYF. The entire variable domain, with the rest obtained from reference TRBV28 and TRBJ2-5, is as follows: DVKVTQSSRYLVKRTGEKVFLECVQDMDHENMFWYRQDPGLGLRLIYFSYDVKMKEKGDIPEGYSVSREKKERFSLILESASTNQTSMYLCASSATETQYFGPGTRLLVL.

The chain uses TRBV7-2 and TRBJ1-4; no definite D call. V lost 2 bases and J 8 bases, leaving 12 bases between the germline ends. There are 14 residues in the CDR3. Germline V gene lookup returns CDR1 SGHTA and CDR2 FQGNSA. The CDR3 DNA is TGTGCCAGCAGCTTATTCCGGCGCGGAGAAAAACTGTTTTTT. As protein: CASSLFRRGEKLFF.

The chain uses TRBV5-1 and TRBJ1-2; D gene unclear. Germline-derived CDR1 and CDR2 are SGHRS and YFSETQ. This CDR3 is 15 amino acids long. V shed 0 bases and J shed 7 bases, with 16 bases lying between them. CDR3 sequence (DNA): TGCGCCAGCAGCTTGGGTCGTCGAGGGTCAGGTGGCTACACCTTC. Protein product: CASSLGRRGSGGYTF.

There are a few counts of this clone. V is TRBV5-1 and J is TRBJ1-2; 9 bases map to TRBD1. Trimming cost V 4 bases and J 8 bases; bases outside gene matches: 9. The CDR3 has 14 amino acids. Germline V lookup: CDR1 SGHRS, CDR2 YFSETQ. The chain's CDR3 is CASSRPGQGGGYTF. DNA for the CDR3: TGCGCCAGCAGCCGGCCGGGACAGGGAGGAGGCTACACCTTC. The whole variable domain, filled in from reference TRBV5-1 and TRBJ1-2, reads KAGVTQTPRYLIKTRGQQVTLSCSPISGHRSVSWYQQTPGQGLQFLFEYFSETQRNKGNFPGRFSGRQFSNSRSEMNVSTLELGDSALYLCASSRPGQGGGYTFGSGTRLTVV.

The chain couples TRBV19 to TRBJ2-5; D perhaps matches TRBD2 (5 bases). V shed 5 bases and J shed 5 bases, with 9 bases lying between them. From germline, CDR1 is LNHDA and CDR2 SQIVND (reference sequence). The CDR3 loop spans 12 amino acids. The CDR3 loop reads CASSAGGETQYF. The CDR3 region has the DNA TGTGCCAGTAGTGCAGGCGGGGAGACCCAGTACTTC.

This clone came up a few times. The chain is built from TRBV7-3 and TRBJ2-1; D is tentatively TRBD1 or TRBD2 (6 bases each). V dropped 8 bases and J dropped 4 bases, with 15 bases sitting between them. The germline gives CDR1 SGHTA, CDR2 FQGTGA. The CDR3 runs to 14 residues. CDR3 in amino acids: CASARGDPYNEQFF. CDR3 nucleotide sequence: TGTGCCAGCGCTAGGGGGGACCCATACAATGAGCAGTTCTTC.

This chain links TRBV5-6 with TRBJ1-1, with 7 bases identical to TRBD1. The CDR3 covers 18 residues. The germline V gene encodes CDR1 SGHDT and CDR2 YYEEEE. The junction had 18 bases not matched to a gene; V was cut back by 4 bases and J by 3 bases. CDR3 sequence reads: CASSRLLKQGTEDTEAFF. DNA for the CDR3: TGTGCCAGCAGCCGACTTCTAAAACAGGGGACCGAGGACACTGAAGCTTTCTTT.

In its sample, this clone was seen a few times. The chain joins TRBV7-6 to TRBJ2-1; D may be TRBD2 (5 bases). This CDR3 region has 15 residues. V was cut by 0 bases and J by 7 bases, with 13 bases left in between. Germline CDR1 and CDR2: SGHVS and FNYEAQ. In nucleotides, the CDR3 is TGTGCCAGCAGCTTAGCAGGAGGCAGACCAAATGAGCAGTTCTTC. Translating it yields CASSLAGGRPNEQFF.

The chain couples TRBV7-2 to TRBJ2-7; tentative D call: TRBD1 (6 bases). CDR3 length: 15 residues. Trimming left V 1 base short and J 3 bases short, with 13 bases between. Germline V lookup: CDR1 SGHTA, CDR2 FQGNSA. CDR3 residues: CASSLGARTVYEQYF. The CDR3 coding sequence is TGTGCCAGCAGCTTAGGAGCTCGGACAGTCTACGAGCAGTACTTC. Variable domain in full (rest from reference TRBV7-2 and TRBJ2-7): GAGVSQSPSNKVTEKGKDVELRCDPISGHTALYWYRQSLGQGLEFLIYFQGNSAPDKSGLPSDRFSAERTGGSVSTLTIQRTQQEDSAVYLCASSLGARTVYEQYFGPGTRLTVT.

The V gene is TRBV5-6, the J gene TRBJ2-7; D is undetermined. Germline V gives CDR1 SGHDT, CDR2 YYEEEE. This CDR3 region has 13 residues. The ends were cut back, 2 bases at V and 3 bases at J, with 9 bases in the middle. The CDR3 loop is CASSLGISYEQYF. CDR3 bases: TGTGCCAGCAGCTTAGGGATCAGCTACGAGCAGTACTTC.

This clone was seen a single time. CDR3 in DNA: TGTGCCAGCAGCTCTCAGGGGCTGGGCGGCTACACCTTC. It yields the protein CASSSQGLGGYTF. V and J are TRBV7-8 and TRBJ1-2, with D maybe TRBD1 (6 bases). Germline V gives CDR1 SGHVS, CDR2 FQNEAQ. The CDR3 is made up of 13 amino acids. V was pared by 4 bases and J by 8 bases, with 14 bases between.

The chain employs TRBV7-9 and TRBJ2-1, with 10 bases lining up with TRBD1. V was pared by 3 bases and J by 3 bases, with 5 bases of the junction left unmatched. This CDR3 comprises 16 residues. CDR1 SEHNR and CDR2 FQNEAQ come from the germline V gene (reference sequence). CDR3 loop: CASSFGGTGDYNEQFF. CDR3 nucleotides: TGTGCCAGCAGCTTCGGGGGGACAGGGGACTACAATGAGCAGTTCTTC.

The CDR3 loop is CASSVSRGQAPGGELFF. In DNA, the CDR3 is TGTGCCAGCAGTGTCTCAAGGGGACAGGCGCCGGGCGGGGAGCTGTTTTTT. The chain is built from TRBV21-1 and TRBJ2-2; TRBD1 is taken as the D call from the table, unchecked against the DNA. TRBV21-1 is a pseudogene segment. This CDR3 spans 17 amino acids.

V is TRBV7-9 and J is TRBJ2-2, with no clear D. The V and J ends lost 7 bases and 0 bases respectively, with 9 bases between them. CDR3 length equals 14 residues. Germline V gene sequence: CDR1 SEHNR, CDR2 FQNEAQ (reference sequence). CDR3 in DNA: TGTGCCAGCAAAGATCTCGCGAACACCGGGGAGCTGTTTTTT. Protein product: CASKDLANTGELFF.

Of note for this clone: At one end, the junction sequence differs from germline, possibly due to a read error. This chain joins TRBV2 and TRBJ2-1; no clear D. This CDR3 is built from 13 residues. CDR1 is SNHLY, CDR2 FYNNEI, per germline. The CDR3 region is CASSENKAMEQLF. The CDR3 nucleotides are TGTGCCAGCAGTGAAAATAAGGCGATGGAGCAGCTCTTC. The complete variable domain, with remaining parts taken from reference TRBV2 and TRBJ2-1, reads EPEVTQTPSHQVTQMGQEVILRCVPISNHLYFYWYRQILGQKVEFLVSFYNNEISEKSEIFDDQFSVERPDGSNFTLKIRSTKLEDSAMYFCASSENKAMEQLFGPGTRLTVL.

This clone was recorded a few times. Within the sample, other DNA sequences also encode this same CDR3. V is TRBV28 and J is TRBJ1-2; D remains unclear. The CDR3 loop spans 14 amino acids. V was shortened by 1 base and J by 0 bases, with 6 bases between the two germline ends. The V gene's germline CDR1 is MDHEN and CDR2 SYDVKM. The CDR3 reads CASSLSRPNYGYTF. The CDR3 DNA reads TGTGCCAGCAGTTTATCCAGACCTAACTATGGCTACACCTTC.

The gene calls are TRBV5-1 and TRBJ2-5; D is perhaps TRBD1 or TRBD2 (5 bases each). The germline V gene has CDR1 SGHRS and CDR2 YFSETQ. The CDR3 length is 13 residues. Trimming stripped 7 bases from V and 5 bases from J, with 15 bases between. CDR3 sequence (DNA): TGCGCCAGCCAATCAAACTGGGGGGAGACCCAGTACTTC. Protein: CASQSNWGETQYF.

This chain's CDR3 is CASSRTSIPNTGELFF. The DNA for the CDR3 is TGTGCCAGCAGCCGAACTAGCATCCCAAACACCGGGGAGCTGTTTTTT. The chain uses TRBV27 and TRBJ2-2, with D tentatively TRBD2 (6 bases). The germline gives CDR1 MNHEY, CDR2 SMNVEV (reference sequence). V lost 6 bases to trimming and J lost 2 bases, with 16 bases between them. This CDR3 is built from 16 residues.

This sequence joins TRBV4-1 and TRBJ1-2, with 7 bases that match TRBD1. This CDR3 contains 14 residues. Germline V gene lookup returns CDR1 MGHRA and CDR2 YSYEKL. V dropped 1 base and J dropped 8; count of bases not matched to a gene: 7. Here the CDR3 reads CASSQVRGREGYTF. The CDR3 bases are TGCGCCAGCAGCCAAGTTAGGGGGCGCGAAGGCTACACCTTC.

The chain recombines TRBV19 with TRBJ2-2, with D maybe TRBD2 (6 bases). V was clipped by 3 bases and J by 10 bases, with 18 bases between them. The CDR3 has 15 amino acids. In germline, CDR1 is LNHDA, CDR2 SQIVND (reference sequence). The CDR3 DNA is TGTGCCAGTAGTATCGGATGGCGGGACTTGGAGGAGCTGTTTTTT. As protein: CASSIGWRDLEELFF.

This clone was detected only a few times. This sequence joins TRBV2 and TRBJ1-1; D is perhaps TRBD1 (5 bases). The V end was cut by 2 bases, the J end by 11 bases, with 24 bases between. The germline CDR1 and CDR2 sequences are SNHLY and FYNNEI. CDR3 length: 16 residues. DNA for the CDR3: TGTGCCAGCAGTGAAATCCCCTACCCGACAGACTCTGGGGCTTTCTTT. The encoded protein is CASSEIPYPTDSGAFF.

This clone was counted a single time. The chain employs TRBV21-1 and TRBJ2-5; the table calls TRBD2, which could not be checked here. TRBV21-1 is marked as a pseudogene. CDR3 length: 15 amino acids. This CDR3 reads CASSKVEQIQETQYF. CDR3 DNA: TGTGCCAGCAGCAAAGTGGAGCAGATCCAAGAGACCCAGTACTTC.

The V and J genes are TRBV6-5 and TRBJ2-3; maybe TRBD2 (6 bases). Trimming cost V 2 bases and J 3 bases, with 12 bases left between them. The CDR3 loop spans 15 amino acids. Germline V lookup: CDR1 MNHEY, CDR2 SVGAGI. The CDR3 here is CASSYLLSGTDTQYF. CDR3 DNA sequence: TGTGCCAGCAGTTACCTACTCAGCGGGACAGATACGCAGTATTTT.

The chain carries TRBV11-2 and TRBJ1-2, with 9 bases fitting TRBD1. The CDR3 totals 15 residues. The V and J ends lost 3 bases and 2 bases, in that order; junction bases with no gene match: 4. Per the germline V gene, CDR1 is SGHAT and CDR2 is FQNNGV. In nucleotides, the CDR3 is TGTGCCAGCAGCTTCGTAACAGGGGGCAACTATGGCTACACCTTC. Amino acid sequence: CASSFVTGGNYGYTF.

The chain links TRBV27 to TRBJ2-7; 8 nucleotides line up with TRBD1. The CDR3 sequence is 14 residues long. Looked up from germline, CDR1 is MNHEY and CDR2 is SMNVEV (reference sequence). The trim removed 8 bases at V and 5 bases at J, leaving 11 bases unmatched. The CDR3 loop is CASRTGKGRNEQYF. CDR3 nucleotides: TGTGCCAGCCGGACAGGGAAAGGAAGGAACGAGCAGTACTTC.

This clone appeared once. The rearrangement uses TRBV30 and TRBJ1-1; D unclear. The CDR3 has 14 amino acids. Per germline, CDR1 GTSNPN and CDR2 SVGIG (reference sequence). V dropped 0 bases and J dropped 0 bases, with 8 bases sitting between them. The CDR3 DNA reads as TGTGCCTGGAGTGTAAGACCGTTGAACACTGAAGCTTTCTTT. It is translated as CAWSVRPLNTEAFF. Based on the CDR3 plus reference TRBV30 and TRBJ1-1, the full variable domain is SQTIHQWPATLVQPVGSPLSLECTVEGTSNPNLYWYRQAAGRGLQLLFYSVGIGQISSEVPQNLSASRPQDRQFILSSKKLLLSDSGFYLCAWSVRPLNTEAFFGQGTRLTVV.

This clone showed up just a few times. The V call is TRBV30, the J call TRBJ1-5, with D perhaps TRBD1 (5 bases). Germline CDR1 and CDR2: GTSNPN and SVGIG (reference sequence). The CDR3 is 15 residues long. V lost 4 bases and J lost 0, with 13 bases in between. The CDR3 DNA reads as TGTGCCTGGAACCCCGGGGGGGGTAGCAATCAGCCCCAGCATTTT. This gives the protein CAWNPGGGSNQPQHF. The full variable domain, rest sourced from reference TRBV30 and TRBJ1-5, is SQTIHQWPATLVQPVGSPLSLECTVEGTSNPNLYWYRQAAGRGLQLLFYSVGIGQISSEVPQNLSASRPQDRQFILSSKKLLLSDSGFYLCAWNPGGGSNQPQHFGDGTRLSIL.

V usage is TRBV19 and J usage is TRBJ1-2; D gene uncertain. Trimming shortened V by 4 bases and J by 5 bases, and 8 bases separated the two germline ends. In germline, CDR1 is LNHDA, CDR2 SQIVND (reference sequence). The CDR3 extends over 12 amino acids. The CDR3 spells CASSTSGYGYTF. CDR3 nucleotide sequence: TGTGCCAGTAGTACCTCAGGATATGGCTACACCTTC.

This clone has just a few counts. V and J are TRBV6-1 and TRBJ2-5; TRBD1 or TRBD2 may be the D gene (6 bases each). This CDR3 has 15 residues. V was trimmed by 7 bases and J by 0 bases, leaving 15 bases between them. The germline V gene has CDR1 MNHNS and CDR2 SASEGT. The CDR3 protein is CASTLSRGDQETQYF. CDR3 DNA: TGTGCCAGCACCCTGTCTAGGGGGGACCAAGAGACCCAGTACTTC.

In this sample, this clone turned up a few times. V is TRBV5-6 and J is TRBJ2-2; 13 bases are a match to TRBD2. Per the germline V gene, CDR1 is SGHDT and CDR2 is YYEEEE. The CDR3 runs 16 residues. The V and J ends lost 3 bases and 6 bases, in that order; junction bases with no gene match: 5. CDR3 sequence: CASSWGGTSGAGELFF. Here the CDR3 DNA reads TGTGCCAGCAGCTGGGGCGGGACTAGCGGGGCCGGGGAGCTGTTTTTT.